This T cell receptor (beta chain) was found in a study of response to subunit inactivated influenza vaccine. Study-level findings and limits: It was suggested by the authors that few new T cells are recruited by each seasonal influenza vaccination.

TCRdb re-called the RT-PCR reads through MiXCR, storing one row per CDR3 protein. This sample has about 700,000 distinct CDR3 sequences; approximately 14% occur once, and the top ten carry roughly 6.4%. This clonotype was seen only a few times. Its antigen is unknown. CDR3 length: 16 residues. The sequenced sample was PBMCs from blood, obtained roughly 15 days before vaccination. This clonotype was obtained from a man aged 45 to 65 who received an inactivated influenza vaccine. The chain joins TRBV21-1 to TRBJ1-2; the table gives TRBD1 as D, unverified against the DNA. TRBV21-1 is flagged as a pseudogene. The CDR3 nucleotides are TGTGCCAGCAGCAAACAGAGGGGTAAAGCTAACTATGGCTACACCTTC. This gives the protein CASSKQRGKANYGYTF.